Listed here are 9 T cell receptor beta chains from one sample, sequenced in a study of blood T cell repertoires in COVID-19. Clones were sequenced by immunoSEQ multiplex PCR, and TCRdb holds only the in-frame ones, with some missing. The sample yields more than 130,000 clones, under 85% seen once. Specimen: peripheral blood. The origin of the receptors is a woman over 75 in a cohort sampled during active or convalescent COVID-19.

The chain joins TRBV7-3 to TRBJ1-2, with 8 bases identical to TRBD1. The V gene's germline CDR1 is SGHTA and CDR2 FQGTGA. The CDR3 is 15 residues long. The junction had 8 bases not matched to a gene; V was cut back by 1 base and J by 7 bases. CDR3 in amino acids: CASSLSQGAMGGYTF. CDR3 nucleotide sequence: TGTGCCAGCAGCTTAAGCCAGGGGGCGATGGGTGGCTACACCTTC.

This clone was seen just once. V usage is TRBV28 and J usage is TRBJ2-5, with 9 bases identical to TRBD1. CDR1 MDHEN and CDR2 SYDVKM come from the germline V gene. V shed 0 bases and J 5 bases; nucleotides not matched to a gene: 7. The length of the CDR3 is 16 residues. The CDR3 DNA is TGTGCCAGCAGTTTATGGGGGACAGGGATCGGGGAGACCCAGTACTTC. Its protein product is CASSLWGTGIGETQYF. Variable domain in full (rest from reference TRBV28 and TRBJ2-5): DVKVTQSSRYLVKRTGEKVFLECVQDMDHENMFWYRQDPGLGLRLIYFSYDVKMKEKGDIPEGYSVSREKKERFSLILESASTNQTSMYLCASSLWGTGIGETQYFGPGTRLLVL.

The rearrangement links TRBV12-5 to TRBJ2-6; D unclear. From germline, CDR1 is LGHNT and CDR2 FRNRAP. V lost 5 bases to trimming and J lost 2 bases, with 13 bases between them. The CDR3 runs to 16 residues. The CDR3 region is CASGLSGRTGANVLTF. The CDR3 DNA reads as TGTGCTAGTGGTCTGTCAGGCAGAACTGGGGCCAACGTCCTGACTTTC.

CDR3 coding DNA: TGTGCCATCAGGAAAACCGGGACAGGGAACTATGGCTACACCTTC. Amino acids: CAIRKTGTGNYGYTF. The V and J genes are TRBV10-3 and TRBJ1-2; TRBD1 agrees at 9 bases. The CDR3 spans 15 residues. Germline loops: CDR1 ENHRY, CDR2 SYGVKD. V was pared by 6 bases and J by 2 bases, with 7 bases of the junction left unmatched.

This CDR3 reads CASSGAGLGGELFF. Here the CDR3 DNA reads TGTGCCAGTAGCGGAGCGGGGCTAGGGGGGGAGCTGTTTTTT. The chain has TRBV19 and TRBJ2-2; 7 bases are shared with TRBD2. Per germline, CDR1 LNHDA and CDR2 SQIVND (reference sequence). This CDR3 has 14 amino acids. Trimming cost V 6 bases and J 8 bases; bases outside gene matches: 9. Combining the CDR3 with reference TRBV19 and TRBJ2-2 gives the whole variable domain DGGITQSPKYLFRKEGQNVTLSCEQNLNHDAMYWYRQDPGQGLRLIYYSQIVNDFQKGDIAEGYSVSREKKESFPLTVTSAQKNPTAFYLCASSGAGLGGELFFGEGSRLTVL.

The chain carries TRBV4-3 and TRBJ1-3, with D unresolved. The CDR3 is 15 residues long. Trimming took off 4 bases at V and 0 bases at J, with 10 bases between the two ends. CDR1 and CDR2 from the germline V gene are LGHNA and YSLEER. In nucleotides, the CDR3 is TGCGCCAGCAGCCCGGACGGGAACTCTGGAAACACCATATATTTT. Its protein is CASSPDGNSGNTIYF.

The chain employs TRBV19 and TRBJ2-4; 9 bases fit TRBD1. This CDR3 has 18 amino acids. V shed 11 bases and J 12 bases; nucleotides not matched to a gene: 29. Germline V CDR1 and CDR2: LNHDA, SQIVND (reference sequence). Written as DNA, the CDR3 is TGTGCCGGGGGGAACCCCGGGACAGGGACCGATCACTATGGCGGTCAGTACTTC. This codes for CAGGNPGTGTDHYGGQYF.

This clone was picked up a small number of times. The chain is built from TRBV29-1 and TRBJ1-1; D may be TRBD1 (5 bases). Germline V gene data show CDR1 as SQVTM and CDR2 as ANQGSEA. The CDR3 runs to 11 residues. Trimming took 6 bases from V and 11 from J, leaving 16 bases between them. CDR3 bases: TGCAGCGTCCTGGGGGGTATGATTGCTTTCTTT. Encoded protein: CSVLGGMIAFF.

V gene TRBV13 combines with J gene TRBJ2-2, with 7 bases that match TRBD1. Losses at the gene ends were 5 bases for V and 8 bases for J; bases not matched to a gene: 2. The germline V gene encodes CDR1 PRHDT and CDR2 FYEKMQ (reference sequence). This CDR3 is built from 12 residues. The CDR3 DNA reads as TGTGCCAGCAGCGCGGACAGGGGGGAGCTGTTTTTT. This gives the protein CASSADRGELFF.